The 24 T cell receptor beta chains in this list originate from one sample, sequenced in a study of blood T cell repertoires in COVID-19. Sequenced by immunoSEQ multiplex PCR; TCRdb stores in-frame clones only, minus some. The data contain 71,000 or so clones, approximately 83% of them singletons. The sample taken for sequencing was peripheral blood. The receptors come from a man aged 65 to 79 with acute or convalescent COVID-19.

This clone was counted between two and nine times. This sequence joins TRBV2 and TRBJ2-7; possible D gene TRBD1, 7 bases. Germline lookup yields CDR1 SNHLY and CDR2 FYNNEI. This CDR3 has 15 amino acids. Trimming pared 6 bases from V and 6 bases from J, leaving 21 bases between. In nucleotides, the CDR3 is TGTGCCAGCAGCATGGACAGGCAGGGAGGAGGCGAGCAGTACTTC. It yields the protein CASSMDRQGGGEQYF.

The J gene is TRBJ2-3, the V gene TRBV30; D might be TRBD1 (5 bases). The CDR3 totals 14 residues. Trimming removed 1 base at V and 5 bases at J, with 13 bases between. CDR1 and CDR2 from the germline V gene are GTSNPN and SVGIG (reference sequence). The CDR3 DNA sequence: TGTGCCTGGAGTGATCAGGGCGTACGAGATACGCAGTATTTT. Translated: CAWSDQGVRDTQYF.

V is TRBV7-2 and J is TRBJ1-2; no clear D gene. The CDR3 is 16 amino acids. Germline V gene data show CDR1 as SGHTA and CDR2 as FQGNSA. Trimming took 0 bases from V and 6 from J, leaving 17 bases between them. The CDR3 protein is CASSLAAADGSDGYTF. Here the CDR3 DNA reads TGTGCCAGCAGCTTAGCGGCGGCCGACGGATCCGATGGCTACACCTTC.

The chain links TRBV5-1 to TRBJ1-2; TRBD1 agrees at 8 bases. Trimming took 4 bases from V and 1 from J; bases not matched to a gene: 6. The CDR3 is made up of 15 amino acids. The germline CDR1 and CDR2 sequences are SGHRS and YFSETQ. CDR3 DNA sequence: TGCGCCAGCAGCCCGGACAGGGTCCTTAACTATGGCTACACCTTC. This encodes CASSPDRVLNYGYTF.

CDR3 residues: CASSLRLAGGNTGELFF. The DNA for the CDR3 is TGTGCCAGCAGCCTCCGACTAGCGGGAGGAAACACCGGGGAGCTGTTTTTT. The rearrangement links TRBV7-8 to TRBJ2-2, with 13 bases identical to TRBD2. V lost 5 bases to trimming and J lost 2 bases; unmatched junction nucleotides: 5. The CDR3 is made up of 17 amino acids. Germline assignment: CDR1 SGHVS and CDR2 FQNEAQ.

This chain joins TRBV11-2 and TRBJ1-1; tentative D call: TRBD1 (6 bases). The V and J ends lost 2 bases and 8 bases respectively, with 12 bases between them. The germline V gene has CDR1 SGHAT and CDR2 FQNNGV. This CDR3 spans 13 amino acids. The CDR3 spells CASSLKATGEAFF. The CDR3 DNA sequence: TGTGCCAGCAGCTTAAAGGCTACAGGGGAAGCTTTCTTT.

The rearrangement links TRBV2 to TRBJ2-5; TRBD1 is a possible D gene (6 bases). The CDR3 covers 14 residues. Germline V gene data show CDR1 as SNHLY and CDR2 as FYNNEI. The V end lost 3 bases, the J end lost 1 base, and 9 bases lay between the germline ends. The DNA for the CDR3 is TGTGCCAGCAGTGATTGGGGGCCCCAAGAGACCCAGTACTTC. It translates to CASSDWGPQETQYF.

The rearrangement joins TRBV4-2 to TRBJ2-7; 7 bases are a match to TRBD2. The CDR3 runs to 15 residues. Germline-derived CDR1 and CDR2 are LGHNA and YNFKEQ. The trim removed 0 bases at V and 7 bases at J, leaving 9 bases unmatched. The CDR3 DNA follows: TGTGCCAGCAGCCAAGATAGCCAGCGGGACGGGGAGCAGTACTTC. Residues: CASSQDSQRDGEQYF.

V gene TRBV15 combines with J gene TRBJ2-1; 9 bases align to TRBD2. This CDR3 has 16 amino acids. Germline values: CDR1 LNHNV, CDR2 YYDKDF (reference sequence). J lost 4 bases, V lost 6 bases, and 10 bases had no gene match. The CDR3 is CATRTGSGSGYNEQFF. DNA of the CDR3: TGTGCCACCAGGACGGGTAGCGGGAGTGGGTACAATGAGCAGTTCTTC. Drawing the rest from reference TRBV15 and TRBJ2-1, the complete variable domain is DAMVIQNPRYQVTQFGKPVTLSCSQTLNHNVMYWYQQKSSQAPKLLFHYYDKDFNNEADTPDNFQSRRPNTSFCFLDIRSPGLGDTAMYLCATRTGSGSGYNEQFFGPGTRLTVL.

The chain couples TRBV5-1 to TRBJ1-1; tentatively, D is TRBD1 (5 bases). The CDR3 consists of 13 residues. Germline CDR1 and CDR2: SGHRS and YFSETQ. Trimming took off 4 bases at V and 1 base at J, with 8 bases between the two ends. The CDR3 sequence is CASSTGGNTEAFF. CDR3 coding DNA: TGCGCCAGCAGCACCGGGGGGAACACTGAAGCTTTCTTT.

The chain couples TRBV4-1 to TRBJ1-2; D not certain. Germline V CDR1 and CDR2: MGHRA, YSYEKL. The CDR3 is 16 amino acids. V was cut by 4 bases and J by 4 bases, with 19 bases left in between. The CDR3 DNA reads as TGCGCCAGCAGCCGAGCACAAGGTCAGGAAACCTATGGCTACACCTTC. This sequence encodes CASSRAQGQETYGYTF.

This CDR3 reads CASSTGTSGNTDTQYF. CDR3 bases: TGTGCCAGCAGCACCGGGACTAGCGGCAACACAGATACGCAGTATTTT. This rearrangement joins TRBV11-3 to TRBJ2-3; 11 bases fit TRBD2. Germline V gene sequence: CDR1 SGHNT, CDR2 YENEEA. V lost 5 bases, J lost 2 bases, and 6 bases stayed unmatched. The CDR3 has 16 residues.

V is TRBV6-5 and J is TRBJ1-5; TRBD1 is a possible D gene (5 bases). V shed 4 bases and J shed 2 bases, with 9 bases lying between them. In germline, CDR1 is MNHEY, CDR2 SVGAGI. This CDR3 spans 14 amino acids. The CDR3 nucleotides are TGTGCCAGCAGTTTCGGACAAGGCAATCAGCCCCAGCATTTT. Protein product: CASSFGQGNQPQHF.

This clone has more than one count but fewer than ten. The rearrangement joins TRBV29-1 to TRBJ1-5; tentative D call: TRBD1 (5 bases). The CDR3 contains 15 residues. In germline, CDR1 is SQVTM, CDR2 ANQGSEA. Deletions cut 3 bases from V and 4 bases from J, with 16 bases between. CDR3 sequence: CSVEEQGLGNQPQHF. As DNA, the CDR3 is TGCAGCGTTGAGGAGCAGGGCTTGGGGAATCAGCCCCAGCATTTT.

The V and J genes are TRBV30 and TRBJ1-2; 9 nucleotides line up with TRBD1. The CDR3 sequence is 15 residues long. CDR1 and CDR2 (germline): GTSNPN, SVGIG (reference sequence). J gave up 2 bases and V 2 bases, and 6 bases lay outside the gene matches. This chain's CDR3 is CAWSPDRGVNYGYTF. CDR3 sequence (DNA): TGTGCCTGGAGTCCCGACAGGGGGGTAAACTATGGCTACACCTTC. The full variable domain, rest sourced from reference TRBV30 and TRBJ1-2, is SQTIHQWPATLVQPVGSPLSLECTVEGTSNPNLYWYRQAAGRGLQLLFYSVGIGQISSEVPQNLSASRPQDRQFILSSKKLLLSDSGFYLCAWSPDRGVNYGYTFGSGTRLTVV.

This clone was detected only once. The rearrangement links TRBV11-2 to TRBJ2-1, with 12 bases identical to TRBD2. In germline, CDR1 is SGHAT, CDR2 FQNNGV. V lost 4 bases and J lost 11; bases outside the gene matches: 6. The CDR3 runs 14 residues. In nucleotides, the CDR3 is TGTGCCAGCAGCTCCCAGACTAGCGGGGGAAAGCAGTTCTTC. Its translation is CASSSQTSGGKQFF. The full variable domain, completed using reference TRBV11-2 and TRBJ2-1, is EAGVAQSPRYKIIEKRQSVAFWCNPISGHATLYWYQQILGQGPKLLIQFQNNGVVDDSQLPKDRFSAERLKGVDSTLKIQPAKLEDSAVYLCASSSQTSGGKQFFGPGTRLTVL.

This clone was counted once. The chain employs TRBV6-1 and TRBJ2-7, with 8 bases that match TRBD2. The CDR3 covers 15 residues. V shed 2 bases, J shed 5 bases, and the junction held 8 bases outside the gene matches. The germline CDR1 and CDR2 sequences are MNHNS and SASEGT. CDR3 sequence: CASSELAGFGDEQYF. In nucleotides, the CDR3 is TGTGCCAGCAGTGAACTAGCGGGCTTTGGCGACGAGCAGTACTTC.

The genes are TRBV5-4 and TRBJ2-2; D is perhaps TRBD1 (6 bases). Looked up from germline, CDR1 is SGHNT and CDR2 is YYREEE (reference sequence). Trimming cost V 6 bases and J 1 base, with 10 bases left between them. The CDR3 runs to 14 residues. This CDR3 is CASNKGQNTGELFF. The CDR3 region has the DNA TGTGCCAGCAACAAGGGACAGAACACCGGGGAGCTGTTTTTT.

This chain uses TRBV29-1 with TRBJ1-2; the D gene is possibly TRBD1 (6 bases). This CDR3 contains 12 residues. Trimming removed 2 bases from V and 3 bases from J, with 7 bases in between. CDR1 and CDR2 from the germline V gene are SQVTM and ANQGSEA. CDR3 nucleotides: TGCAGCGTTGAACGGACAGACTATGGCTACACCTTC. It specifies CSVERTDYGYTF.

CDR3 coding DNA: TGTGCCAGCAGTGAAGCCACCCGGACCGGGGAGCTGTTTTTT. It specifies CASSEATRTGELFF. V is TRBV2 and J is TRBJ2-2; no clear D gene. The V end was cut by 0 bases, the J end by 5 bases, with 7 bases between. This CDR3 contains 14 residues. Germline V gene lookup returns CDR1 SNHLY and CDR2 FYNNEI.

The V call is TRBV27, the J call TRBJ1-3; D is undetermined. CDR3 size: 15 residues. CDR1 is MNHEY and CDR2 is SMNVEV in the germline V gene (reference sequence). V was clipped by 5 bases and J by 0 bases, with 11 bases between them. CDR3 in amino acids: CASSLTGSSGNTIYF. The CDR3 DNA is TGTGCCAGCAGTCTAACGGGGAGCTCTGGAAACACCATATATTTT.

The chain combines TRBV28 with TRBJ1-1; 7 bases line up with TRBD1. This CDR3 spans 17 amino acids. Germline values: CDR1 MDHEN, CDR2 SYDVKM. The ends lost 4 bases at V and 7 bases at J; junction bases unmatched: 18. For the CDR3, the DNA is TGTGCCAGCAGTTCCATATCCAGGAGCCGACGGGACAGTGAAGCTTTCTTT. Protein: CASSSISRSRRDSEAFF.

This chain connects TRBV7-2 to TRBJ2-1; D perhaps matches TRBD2 (6 bases). There are 12 residues in the CDR3. The germline V gene encodes CDR1 SGHTA and CDR2 FQGNSA. V dropped 5 bases and J dropped 9 bases, with 11 bases sitting between them. CDR3 sequence reads: CASSTRLGEQFF. CDR3 bases: TGTGCCAGCAGCACTAGACTAGGTGAGCAGTTCTTC.

The chain links TRBV6-5 to TRBJ1-5; possibly TRBD1 for D (6 bases). CDR1 and CDR2 (germline): MNHEY, SVGAGI. The CDR3 totals 15 residues. V was clipped by 6 bases and J by 5 bases, with 17 bases between them. The CDR3 loop reads CASRSPTGIDQPQHF. CDR3 DNA sequence: TGTGCCAGCAGGTCCCCTACAGGGATCGATCAGCCCCAGCATTTT.